The clone carrying this T cell receptor beta chain was counted many times. The target antigen is unknown. This sample is part of a study of T cells in Graves' hyperthyroidism and ophthalmopathy. Overall study findings and caveats: Most clonotypes expanded in the thyroid (above 0.001) were also present in blood.

Deletions cut 6 bases from V and 3 bases from J, with 29 bases between. Germline CDR1 is SGHAT and CDR2 is FQNNGV. The CDR3 contains 19 residues. Amplification of TCR beta CDR3 regions used RNA as the template. HTBI primers were used for first-round RT-PCR of the TCR CDR3. A single record per CDR3 protein comes from TCRdb applying MiXCR to the multiplex PCR reads. The sample holds 550,000 to 650,000 distinct CDR3 sequences; 14% are singletons and the top ten take about 14%. The sample taken for sequencing was blood. The chain employs TRBV11-2 and TRBJ2-5, with D tentatively TRBD1 (5 bases). This receptor was taken from a woman aged 40 to 49 with Graves' hyperthyroidism. The CDR3 here is CASSTTYSLQGSFEETQYF. The CDR3 nucleotides read TGTGCCAGCAGTACGACCTACTCTTTGCAGGGTAGTTTCGAAGAGACCCAGTACTTC.